The clone carrying this T cell receptor (beta chain) was observed a few times. The sample is drawn from a study of T cells in Graves' hyperthyroidism and ophthalmopathy. The TCR beta CDR3 regions underwent amplification using RNA transcripts as the source. The TCR CDR3 first-round RT-PCR relied on the HTBI primer set. From the multiplex PCR reads, TCRdb called clonotypes with MiXCR, one entry per CDR3 protein. This repertoire shows 650,000 to 800,000 distinct CDR3 sequences, over 40% found once; its top ten account for roughly 6.5%. The CDR3 consists of 17 residues. The germline V gene encodes CDR1 DFQATT and CDR2 SNEGSKA (reference sequence). Trimming removed 1 base at V and 0 bases at J, with 19 bases between.

The sample was peripheral blood or thyroid tissue (not recorded which). This TCR was sampled from an adult man with Graves' disease, either hyperthyroidism or ophthalmopathy (not recorded which). The rearrangement uses TRBV20-1 and TRBJ2-7, with D possibly being TRBD1 or TRBD2 (5 bases each). The CDR3 coding sequence is TGCAGTGCTAGAGGACCGGGGCTTGGACCGAGCTCCTACGAGCAGTACTTC. Translation gives CSARGPGLGPSSYEQYF.